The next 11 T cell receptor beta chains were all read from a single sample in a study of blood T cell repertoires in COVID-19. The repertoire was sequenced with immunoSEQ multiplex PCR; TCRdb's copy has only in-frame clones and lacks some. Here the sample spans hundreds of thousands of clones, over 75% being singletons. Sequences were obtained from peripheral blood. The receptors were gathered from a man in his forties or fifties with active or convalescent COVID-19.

This CDR3 is CATSRKSGSRTDTQYF. In DNA, the CDR3 is TGTGCCACCAGCAGGAAAAGCGGGAGTAGGACAGATACGCAGTATTTT. V and J are TRBV15 and TRBJ2-3; 8 bases line up with TRBD2. The CDR3 is 16 amino acids. V gave up 3 bases and J gave up 3 bases; unmatched junction bases: 8. Germline V CDR1 and CDR2: LNHNV, YYDKDF (reference sequence).

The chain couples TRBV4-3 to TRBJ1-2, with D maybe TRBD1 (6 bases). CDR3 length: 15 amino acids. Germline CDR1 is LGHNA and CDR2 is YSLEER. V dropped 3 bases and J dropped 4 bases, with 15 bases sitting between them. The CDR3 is CASSQNARGGYGYTF. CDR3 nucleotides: TGCGCCAGCAGCCAGAATGCAAGGGGGGGCTATGGCTACACCTTC.

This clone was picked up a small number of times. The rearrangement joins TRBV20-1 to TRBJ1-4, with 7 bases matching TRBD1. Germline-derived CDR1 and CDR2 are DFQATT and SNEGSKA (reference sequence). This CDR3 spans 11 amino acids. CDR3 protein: CGARGREKLFF. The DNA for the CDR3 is TGCGGAGCTAGGGGGCGTGAAAAACTGTTTTTT.

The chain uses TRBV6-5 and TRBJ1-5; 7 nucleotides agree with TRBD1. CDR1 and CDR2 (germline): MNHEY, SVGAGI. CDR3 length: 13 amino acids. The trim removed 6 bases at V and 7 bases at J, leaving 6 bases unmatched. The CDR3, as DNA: TGTGCCAGCAGCGGGACAGACTCCCAGCCCCAGCATTTT. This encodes CASSGTDSQPQHF.

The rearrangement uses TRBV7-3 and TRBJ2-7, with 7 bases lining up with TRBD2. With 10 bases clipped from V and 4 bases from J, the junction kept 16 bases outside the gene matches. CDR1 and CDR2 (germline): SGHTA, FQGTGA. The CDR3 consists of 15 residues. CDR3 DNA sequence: TGTGCCATCACCGAGGCCCCCGGGGGGAGTTACGAGCAGTACTTC. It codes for CAITEAPGGSYEQYF.

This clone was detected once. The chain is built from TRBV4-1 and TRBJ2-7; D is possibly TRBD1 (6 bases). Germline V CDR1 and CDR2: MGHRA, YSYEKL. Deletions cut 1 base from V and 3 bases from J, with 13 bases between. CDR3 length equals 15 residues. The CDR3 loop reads CASSQALGQFYEQYF. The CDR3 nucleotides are TGCGCCAGCAGCCAAGCCCTCGGACAGTTCTACGAGCAGTACTTC.

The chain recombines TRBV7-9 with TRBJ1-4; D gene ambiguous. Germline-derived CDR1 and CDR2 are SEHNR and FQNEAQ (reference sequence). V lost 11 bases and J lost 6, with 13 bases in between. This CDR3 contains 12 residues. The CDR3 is CAAIAGDEKLFF. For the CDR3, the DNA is TGTGCCGCTATAGCCGGGGATGAAAAACTGTTTTTT.

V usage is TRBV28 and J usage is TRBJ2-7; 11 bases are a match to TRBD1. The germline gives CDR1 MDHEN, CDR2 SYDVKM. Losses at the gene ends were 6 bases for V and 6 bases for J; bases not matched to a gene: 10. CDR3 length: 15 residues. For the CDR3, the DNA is TGTGCCAGCAGCGACGGACAGGGGGCGTTGAGCGAGCAGTACTTC. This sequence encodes CASSDGQGALSEQYF.

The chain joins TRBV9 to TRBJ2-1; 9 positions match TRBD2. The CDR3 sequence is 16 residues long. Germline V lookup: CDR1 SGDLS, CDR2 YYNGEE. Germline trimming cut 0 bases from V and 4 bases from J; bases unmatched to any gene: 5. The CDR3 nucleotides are TGTGCCAGCAGCGTAGGGACGACTAGCGGTTACAATGAGCAGTTCTTC. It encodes CASSVGTTSGYNEQFF.

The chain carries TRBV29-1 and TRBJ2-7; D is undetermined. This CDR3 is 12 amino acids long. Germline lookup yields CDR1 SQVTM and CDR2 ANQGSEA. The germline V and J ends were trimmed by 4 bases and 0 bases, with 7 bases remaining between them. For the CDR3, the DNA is TGCAGCGTTGTAATTAGCTCCTACGAGCAGTACTTC. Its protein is CSVVISSYEQYF.

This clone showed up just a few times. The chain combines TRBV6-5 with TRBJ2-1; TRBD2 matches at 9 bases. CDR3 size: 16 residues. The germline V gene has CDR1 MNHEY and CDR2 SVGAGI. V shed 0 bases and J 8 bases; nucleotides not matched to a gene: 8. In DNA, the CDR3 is TGTGCCAGCAGTTACTCCGCCGAGCGGGAGGTGGATGAGCAGTTCTTC. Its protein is CASSYSAEREVDEQFF.